The source of this T cell receptor (beta chain) is a study of blood T cell repertoires in COVID-19. The overall study: Acute-phase and convalescent COVID-19 samples originated in the United States, Italy and Spain. PBMCs, B-cell-depleted T cells, or T cells were the source of the cDNA or gDNA that made up the material.

The CDR3 consists of 12 residues. Trimming cost V 5 bases and J 8 bases, with 10 bases left between them. Per germline, CDR1 SEHNR and CDR2 FQNEAQ (reference sequence). Source study methods: How many nucleated cells were present was estimated from reference gene primer amplification. The protocol was immunoSEQ multiplex PCR, while the TCRdb copy is restricted to in-frame clones and leaves out a portion. V and J calls and clone size follow that table, whereas D and trimming were derived from the DNA. The sample carries 95,000 or so clones, over 70% recorded once. Sequenced input: peripheral blood. This rearrangement joins TRBV7-9 to TRBJ2-1; D is uncertain. The TCR was taken from a man older than 75 with active or convalescent COVID-19. CDR3 nucleotide sequence: TGTGCCAGCAGCCTCACTGCGGATGAGCAGTTCTTC. Protein: CASSLTADEQFF.